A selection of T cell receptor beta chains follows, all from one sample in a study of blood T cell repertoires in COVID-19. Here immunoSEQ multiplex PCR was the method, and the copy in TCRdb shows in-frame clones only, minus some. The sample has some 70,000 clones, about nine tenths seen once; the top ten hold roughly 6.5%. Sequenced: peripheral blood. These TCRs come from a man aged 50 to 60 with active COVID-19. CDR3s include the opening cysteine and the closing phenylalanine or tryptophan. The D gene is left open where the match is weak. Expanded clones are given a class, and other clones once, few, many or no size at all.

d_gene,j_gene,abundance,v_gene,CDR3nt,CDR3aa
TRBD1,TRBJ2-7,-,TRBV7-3,TGTGCCAGCAGCTTAAGGGACAGGGGGGACGAGCAGTACTTC,CASSLRDRGDEQYF
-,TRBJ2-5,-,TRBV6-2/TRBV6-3,TGTGCCAGCAGTTATTTAGCGGCCCCCCTCGCCACACGAGAGACCCAGTACTTC,CASSYLAAPLATRETQYF
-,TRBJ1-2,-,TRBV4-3,TGCGCCAGCAGCCAGGGTCTGGGCAGGAACTATGGCTACACCTTC,CASSQGLGRNYGYTF
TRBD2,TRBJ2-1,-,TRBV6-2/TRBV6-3,TGTGCCAGCAGTCCCGTGGTAGCGGGAGGACGGGAGCAGTTCTTC,CASSPVVAGGREQFF
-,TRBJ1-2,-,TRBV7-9,TGTGCCAGCGGGGGGGGAGAGGGCTACACCTTC,CASGGGEGYTF
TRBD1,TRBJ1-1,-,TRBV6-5,TGTGCCAGCAGTTCCGGACAGGGGGGGAACACTGAAGCTTTCTTT,CASSSGQGGNTEAFF
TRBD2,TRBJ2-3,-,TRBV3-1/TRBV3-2,TGTGCCAGCAGCCGCGGGCTAGCGGGAGCACTTGGCACAGATACGCAGTATTTT,CASSRGLAGALGTDTQYF
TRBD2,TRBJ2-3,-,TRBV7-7,TGTGCCAGCAGCCGCAACCTAGCGGGAGGGCCGATAGATACGCAGTATTTT,CASSRNLAGGPIDTQYF
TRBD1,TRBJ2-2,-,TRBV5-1,TGCGCCAGCGGTACGGGACAGTCGAACACCGGGGAGCTGTTTTTT,CASGTGQSNTGELFF
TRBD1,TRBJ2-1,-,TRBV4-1,TGCGCCAGCAGCCAAGATCCCCATTTTACGGCCGAGGACAGGGGGAGTTGGAATGAGCAGTTCTTC,CASSQDPHFTAEDRGSWNEQFF
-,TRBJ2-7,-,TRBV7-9,TGTGCCAGCAGCTTAGCGGGGGGGCCCGTCCGAAACGAGCAGTACTTC,CASSLAGGPVRNEQYF
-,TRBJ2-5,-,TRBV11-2,TGTGCCAGCAGCCCAGGGTACCAAGAGACCCAGTACTTC,CASSPGYQETQYF
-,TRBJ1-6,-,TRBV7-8,TGTGCCAGCAGCTCCTCAGACGGGTGGAATTCACCCCTCCACTTT,CASSSSDGWNSPLHF
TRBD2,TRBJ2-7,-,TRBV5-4,TGTGCCAGCAGCCCCAGAAGCGGGGTCAGTTCCTACGAGCAGTACTTC,CASSPRSGVSSYEQYF
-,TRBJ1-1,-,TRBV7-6,TGTGCCAGCAGCGCAGGGGCCTCTCCTATGAACACTGAAGCTTTCTTT,CASSAGASPMNTEAFF
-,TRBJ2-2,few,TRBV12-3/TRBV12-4,TGTGCCAGCAGTCGGCAGGGAGGCGGGGAGCTGTTTTTT,CASSRQGGGELFF
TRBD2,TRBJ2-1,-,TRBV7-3,TGTGCCAGCAGCCGCGCGGGAGTAGGTGGTGAGCAGTTCTTC,CASSRAGVGGEQFF
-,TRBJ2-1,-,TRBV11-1,TGTGCCAGCAGCTTAGAACTTAACAATGAGCAGTTCTTC,CASSLELNNEQFF
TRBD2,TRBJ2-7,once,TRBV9,TGTGCCAGCAGCTTGGGGACTAGCGGGAGGAAGTACTTC,CASSLGTSGRKYF
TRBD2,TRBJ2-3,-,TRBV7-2,TGTGCCAGCAGCTCCCAGGCTAGCGGGGGGGTCGGGGATACGCAGTATTTT,CASSSQASGGVGDTQYF
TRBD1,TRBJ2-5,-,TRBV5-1,TGCGCCAGCAGCTTGACAACCGGGACAGGAAATTACTTC,CASSLTTGTGNYF
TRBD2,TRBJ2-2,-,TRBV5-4,TGTGCCAGCAGCTTCGGCGGGAGGCGGGAGATGGTCACCGGGGAGCTGTTTTTT,CASSFGGRREMVTGELFF
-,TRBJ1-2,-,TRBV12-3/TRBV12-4,TGTGCCAGCAGCGCGGCTCGCTATGGCTACACCTTC,CASSAARYGYTF
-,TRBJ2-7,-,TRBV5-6,TGTGCCAGCAGCTTGTCAGGTCGGTACGAGCAGTACTTC,CASSLSGRYEQYF
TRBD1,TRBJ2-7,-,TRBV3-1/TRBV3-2,TGTGCCAGCAGCCAACGGGGGACAGGGGCCTACGAGCAGTACTTC,CASSQRGTGAYEQYF
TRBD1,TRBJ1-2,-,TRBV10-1,TGCGCCAGCAGCCGGCTGACTCTGGACAGGGATGGCTACACCTTC,CASSRLTLDRDGYTF
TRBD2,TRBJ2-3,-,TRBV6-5,TGTGAACGGAAGACTAGCGGGAGAAACACAGATACGCAGTATTTT,CERKTSGRNTDTQYF
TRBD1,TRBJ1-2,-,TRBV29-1,TGCAGCGTCCATAAGGGGGCAGGGGTTGGCTACACCTTC,CSVHKGAGVGYTF
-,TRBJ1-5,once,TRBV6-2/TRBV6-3,TGTGCCAGCTGCCCGGACAGCCTCTATTTTAGCAATCAGCCCCAGCATTTT,CASCPDSLYFSNQPQHF
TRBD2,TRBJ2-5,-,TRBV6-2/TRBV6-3,TGTGCCAGCAGTTACGGACTAGCGGGGGGGCAAGAGACCCAGTACTTC,CASSYGLAGGQETQYF
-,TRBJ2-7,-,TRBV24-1,TGTGCCACCAGTGATTCTGGCCAGGGGATCCACGAGCAGTACTTC,CATSDSGQGIHEQYF
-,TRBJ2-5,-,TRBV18,TGTGCCAGCTCACCGCAGGGGCGGGAGACCCAGTACTTC,CASSPQGRETQYF
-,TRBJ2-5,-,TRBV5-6,TGTGCCAGCAGCTTTACACAGCTGTACCAAGAGACCCAGTACTTC,CASSFTQLYQETQYF
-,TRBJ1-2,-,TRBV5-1,TGCGCCAGCAGCTTGTCTCAGGGTTCCAACTATGGCTACACCTTC,CASSLSQGSNYGYTF
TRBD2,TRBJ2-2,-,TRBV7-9,TGTGCCAGCAGCTTATTAACTAGCGGGATGACCTACACCGGGGAGCTGTTTTTT,CASSLLTSGMTYTGELFF
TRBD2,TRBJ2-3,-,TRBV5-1,TGCGCCAGCAGCTTGGACGGGGGGGTTAAAGATACGCAGTATTTT,CASSLDGGVKDTQYF
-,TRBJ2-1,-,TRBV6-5,TGTGCCAGCAGCACAGGGAGCTCCTACAATGAGCAGTTCTTC,CASSTGSSYNEQFF
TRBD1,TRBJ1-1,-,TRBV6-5,TGTGCCAGCAGTTCCACAGGGGCGTGGTATGAAGCTTTCTTT,CASSSTGAWYEAFF
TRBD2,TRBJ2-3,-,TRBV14,TGTGCCAGCAGCCCCCCCCGCGGGGGGGAGGGAGATACGCAGTATTTT,CASSPPRGGEGDTQYF
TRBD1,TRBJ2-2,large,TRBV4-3,TGCGCCAGCAGCCAAACGGACAGGGCCCCCGGGGAGCTGTTTTTT,CASSQTDRAPGELFF
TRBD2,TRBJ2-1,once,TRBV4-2,TGTGCCAGCAGCCAAGATAGACTAGCGGGATATGAGCAGTTCTTC,CASSQDRLAGYEQFF
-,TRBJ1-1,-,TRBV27,TGTGCCAGCAGTTGGGGAGGGACCTCGGACCACGGGACTGAAGCTTTCTTT,CASSWGGTSDHGTEAFF
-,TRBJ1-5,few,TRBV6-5,TGTGCCAGCAGTCCTCAGGACAGTCAGGATCAGCCCCAGCATTTT,CASSPQDSQDQPQHF
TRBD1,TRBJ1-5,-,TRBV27,TGTGCCAGCAGTGGGACAGAATCCAATCAGCCCCAGCATTTT,CASSGTESNQPQHF
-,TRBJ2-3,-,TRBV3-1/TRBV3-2,TGTGCCAGCAGCCAAGTTGTGGCGGGTACGCAGTATTTT,CASSQVVAGTQYF
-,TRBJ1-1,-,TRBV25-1,TGTGCCAGCAGTGAGGGACCGGGGGACACTGAAGCTTTCTTT,CASSEGPGDTEAFF
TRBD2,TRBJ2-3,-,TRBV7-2,TGTGCCAGCAGCTTCTCGACTAGCGGGTTTAGCACAGATACGCAGTATTTT,CASSFSTSGFSTDTQYF
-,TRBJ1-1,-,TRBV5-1,TGCGCCAGCAGCCAACAGGAGTTGAACACTGAAGCTTTCTTT,CASSQQELNTEAFF
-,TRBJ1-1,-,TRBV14,TGTGCCAGCAGCCAAGGGCAGGTGAACACTGAAGCTTTCTTT,CASSQGQVNTEAFF